The 27 T cell receptor beta chains presented below share a single source sample, sequenced in a study of shared clonotypes between healthy human individuals. Only in-frame clones appear in the TCRdb table, and some are missing; sequencing was by immunoSEQ multiplex PCR. The sample shows fewer than 550,000 clones, roughly 85% of them seen only once. The sequenced sample was PBMCs. These receptors were collected from a woman in her forties in good health. Some clones in this sample may be carry-over from other donors' samples.

This clone was counted a few times. This chain joins TRBV10-2 and TRBJ2-7; D is perhaps TRBD1 (5 bases). Germline V gene sequence: CDR1 WSHSY, CDR2 SAAADI. CDR3 length: 14 residues. V lost 8 bases, J lost 5 bases, and 19 bases lay in between. The CDR3 is CASHGPGKSDEQYF. DNA for the CDR3: TGCGCCAGCCACGGACCAGGGAAATCGGACGAGCAGTACTTC.

V gene TRBV7-9 combines with J gene TRBJ2-5; 8 bases agree with TRBD2. The CDR3 sequence is 14 residues long. V dropped 5 bases and J dropped 5; count of bases not matched to a gene: 7. Looked up from germline, CDR1 is SEHNR and CDR2 is FQNEAQ (reference sequence). CDR3 sequence: CASSPGLGPETQYF. The CDR3 DNA reads as TGTGCCAGCAGCCCGGGACTAGGCCCGGAGACCCAGTACTTC.

A single count supports this clone. V usage is TRBV5-6 and J usage is TRBJ2-2; 11 bases are a match to TRBD1. V shed 0 bases and J 4 bases; nucleotides not matched to a gene: 2. CDR3 size: 16 residues. CDR1 and CDR2 from the germline V gene are SGHDT and YYEEEE. Here the CDR3 DNA reads TGTGCCAGCAGCTTGGCCGGGACAGGGGGCACCGGGGAGCTGTTTTTT. It translates to CASSLAGTGGTGELFF. The complete variable domain, with remaining parts taken from reference TRBV5-6 and TRBJ2-2, reads DAGVTQSPTHLIKTRGQQVTLRCSPKSGHDTVSWYQQALGQGPQFIFQYYEEEERQRGNFPDRFSGHQFPNYSSELNVNALLLGDSALYLCASSLAGTGGTGELFFGEGSRLTVL.

The chain uses TRBV28 and TRBJ2-7; tentatively, D is TRBD2 (5 bases). The length of the CDR3 is 14 residues. The V and J ends lost 3 bases and 2 bases respectively, with 11 bases between them. Germline V gives CDR1 MDHEN, CDR2 SYDVKM. The CDR3 protein is CASSFVGSAYEQYF. The CDR3 bases are TGTGCCAGCAGTTTCGTAGGTAGCGCCTACGAGCAGTACTTC.

The rearrangement links TRBV18 to TRBJ2-7; D is undetermined. V was cut by 0 bases and J by 0 bases, with 15 bases left in between. The CDR3 contains 17 residues. The germline V gene has CDR1 KGHSH and CDR2 LQKENI. CDR3 protein: CASSPPSAEPSSYEQYF. The CDR3 DNA is TGTGCCAGCTCACCACCGTCCGCGGAGCCTAGCTCCTACGAGCAGTACTTC.

The rearrangement joins TRBV10-1 to TRBJ2-1; D is possibly TRBD2 (6 bases). The CDR3 extends over 13 amino acids. The germline V and J ends were trimmed by 5 bases and 10 bases, with 15 bases remaining between them. Germline V gene data show CDR1 as WNHNN and CDR2 as SYGVQD (reference sequence). The CDR3 DNA sequence: TGCGCCAGCAGTAGCCCAACGGGGAGGGAGCAGTTCTTC. Its translation is CASSSPTGREQFF.

The chain carries TRBV5-1 and TRBJ2-7; D assignment may be TRBD1 or TRBD2 (5 bases each). The CDR3 contains 13 residues. The germline CDR1 and CDR2 sequences are SGHRS and YFSETQ. V lost 3 bases and J 7 bases, leaving 14 bases between the germline ends. The CDR3 reads CASSWVPWGEQYF. The DNA for the CDR3 is TGCGCCAGCAGCTGGGTTCCCTGGGGGGAGCAGTACTTC.

This clone occurred many times. J is TRBJ2-2 and V is TRBV6-1, with TRBD1 as a possible D gene (5 bases). CDR3 size: 15 residues. Germline CDR1 and CDR2: MNHNS and SASEGT. V lost 1 base, J lost 3 bases, and 9 bases lay in between. The CDR3 nucleotides read TGTGCCAGCAGTGAAGGGGGCGGATACACCGGGGAGCTGTTTTTT. Its translation: CASSEGGGYTGELFF.

This clone was seen only once. The V gene is TRBV7-9, the J gene TRBJ2-5; maybe TRBD1 (7 bases). CDR1 is SEHNR and CDR2 is FQNEAQ in the germline V gene (reference sequence). V lost 6 bases and J 7 bases, leaving 18 bases between the germline ends. This CDR3 spans 14 amino acids. CDR3 bases: TGTGCCAGCAGTCCAGGGGGGACCGCCCGGACCCAGTACTTC. Amino acids: CASSPGGTARTQYF.

The V gene is TRBV6-5, the J gene TRBJ2-1; D may be TRBD1 (7 bases). From germline, CDR1 is MNHEY and CDR2 SVGAGI. Trimming removed 2 bases from V and 6 bases from J, with 14 bases in between. The CDR3 has 15 residues. CDR3 DNA: TGTGCCAGCAGTTACGGTCCAGGGGGGTCCAATGAGCAGTTCTTC. It specifies CASSYGPGGSNEQFF.

The V gene is TRBV11-2, the J gene TRBJ2-7; TRBD1 matches 9 bases. Germline CDR1 reads SGHAT; CDR2 reads FQNNGV. This CDR3 region has 15 residues. Trimming at V came to 5 bases and at J to 5 bases, leaving 10 bases not matched to a gene. The CDR3 loop is CASSITGTGTNEQYF. Here the CDR3 DNA reads TGTGCCAGCAGCATCACCGGGACAGGGACCAACGAGCAGTACTTC.

The V call is TRBV5-4, the J call TRBJ2-5; weak D call: TRBD2 (5 bases). The CDR3 extends over 15 amino acids. Trimming removed 0 bases from V and 4 bases from J, with 13 bases in between. CDR1 and CDR2 (germline): SGHNT, YYREEE (reference sequence). The CDR3 DNA reads TGTGCCAGCAGCTTGGTCGTGGGAGAGGCAGAGACCCAGTACTTC. It specifies CASSLVVGEAETQYF.

The V call is TRBV5-1, the J call TRBJ2-3; 10 bases are a match to TRBD2. V was clipped by 0 bases and J by 4 bases; unmatched bases: 5. The CDR3 is made up of 16 amino acids. From germline, CDR1 is SGHRS and CDR2 YFSETQ. CDR3 DNA: TGCGCCAGCAGCTTGGTATCTAGCGGGAGTGCAGATACGCAGTATTTT. Translated: CASSLVSSGSADTQYF. Looking up the rest from reference TRBV5-1 and TRBJ2-3 gives the full variable domain: KAGVTQTPRYLIKTRGQQVTLSCSPISGHRSVSWYQQTPGQGLQFLFEYFSETQRNKGNFPGRFSGRQFSNSRSEMNVSTLELGDSALYLCASSLVSSGSADTQYFGPGTRLTVL.

A few counts support this clone. V usage is TRBV5-4 and J usage is TRBJ1-4, with a weak D call TRBD1 (5 bases). V lost 4 bases and J lost 8, with 12 bases in between. Germline loops: CDR1 SGHNT, CDR2 YYREEE (reference sequence). CDR3 length equals 13 residues. CDR3 loop: CASSLRGAEKLFF. CDR3 coding DNA: TGTGCCAGCAGCCTAAGGGGCGCGGAAAAACTGTTTTTT.

There are a few counts of this clone. The gene calls are TRBV19 and TRBJ2-2, with 11 bases matching TRBD2. The CDR3 sequence is 15 residues long. The J segment lost 7 bases and the V segment lost 4 bases, leaving 5 bases of the junction unmatched. CDR1 LNHDA and CDR2 SQIVND come from the germline V gene (reference sequence). The CDR3 reads CASSTGLAGHGELFF. The CDR3 DNA follows: TGTGCCAGTAGTACCGGACTAGCGGGCCACGGGGAGCTGTTTTTT.

The V call is TRBV18, the J call TRBJ1-3, with D unclear. The germline V and J ends were trimmed by 3 bases and 8 bases, with 11 bases remaining between them. The germline V gene has CDR1 KGHSH and CDR2 LQKENI. The CDR3 totals 13 residues. The CDR3: CASSPSVRDTIYF. The CDR3 DNA reads as TGTGCCAGCTCACCTTCCGTGCGGGACACCATATATTTT.

The rearrangement links TRBV28 to TRBJ2-1; D may be TRBD1 or TRBD2 (5 bases each). V was clipped by 3 bases and J by 4 bases, with 13 bases between them. This CDR3 comprises 15 residues. Germline values: CDR1 MDHEN, CDR2 SYDVKM. CDR3 sequence reads: CASSLGPGAYNEQFF. The CDR3 coding sequence is TGTGCCAGCAGTTTGGGCCCCGGGGCTTACAATGAGCAGTTCTTC.

The rearrangement links TRBV5-6 to TRBJ2-3; D remains ambiguous. V lost 1 base and J lost 1, with 13 bases in between. This CDR3 spans 16 amino acids. Germline V lookup: CDR1 SGHDT, CDR2 YYEEEE. The CDR3 coding sequence is TGTGCCAGCAGCTTGTACCAGCGAGGAGGCACAGATACGCAGTATTTT. Its protein is CASSLYQRGGTDTQYF.

The chain has TRBV7-2 and TRBJ2-1; TRBD1 aligns across 8 bases. The germline V gene encodes CDR1 SGHTA and CDR2 FQGNSA. Losses at the gene ends were 5 bases for V and 8 bases for J; bases not matched to a gene: 8. CDR3 size: 14 residues. The DNA for the CDR3 is TGTGCCAGCAGCGAACTGGACAGGGATTATGAGCAGTTCTTC. Residues: CASSELDRDYEQFF. Based on the CDR3 plus reference TRBV7-2 and TRBJ2-1, the full variable domain is GAGVSQSPSNKVTEKGKDVELRCDPISGHTALYWYRQSLGQGLEFLIYFQGNSAPDKSGLPSDRFSAERTGGSVSTLTIQRTQQEDSAVYLCASSELDRDYEQFFGPGTRLTVL.

The chain is built from TRBV5-1 and TRBJ2-7; a weak D match, TRBD1 (5 bases). This CDR3 spans 15 amino acids. Germline CDR1 is SGHRS and CDR2 is YFSETQ. Deletions cut 4 bases from V and 4 bases from J, with 18 bases between. Here the CDR3 reads CASSPGVGAMYEQYF. CDR3 DNA: TGCGCCAGCAGCCCGGGTGTTGGGGCCATGTACGAGCAGTACTTC.

The chain links TRBV5-6 to TRBJ2-2; tentatively, D is TRBD1 or TRBD2 (5 bases each). V lost 1 base and J lost 5, with 15 bases in between. Germline CDR1 SGHDT, CDR2 YYEEEE. This CDR3 is built from 16 residues. The CDR3 nucleotides read TGTGCCAGCAGCTTGTTGGGGGATCGATATACCGGGGAGCTGTTTTTT. It translates to CASSLLGDRYTGELFF.

DNA of the CDR3: TGCGCCAGCAGCTACCTCCTCGGGGACACCGGGGAGCTGTTTTTT. It translates to CASSYLLGDTGELFF. The chain couples TRBV5-1 to TRBJ2-2, with a tentative D call TRBD2 (5 bases). The germline V gene has CDR1 SGHRS and CDR2 YFSETQ. This CDR3 spans 15 amino acids. V was clipped by 3 bases and J by 3 bases, with 12 bases between them.

V is TRBV7-2 and J is TRBJ2-7; D is perhaps TRBD1 or TRBD2 (7 bases each). Per the germline V gene, CDR1 is SGHTA and CDR2 is FQGNSA. Between the trimmed V and J ends, which lost 5 bases and 3 bases, there was a span of 14 bases. The CDR3 loop spans 14 amino acids. The CDR3 DNA follows: TGTGCCAGCAGCCCCCAGGGGGGGGGCTACGAGCAGTACTTC. This translates into CASSPQGGGYEQYF.

The genes are TRBV19 and TRBJ2-7; D perhaps matches TRBD2 (6 bases). This CDR3 is built from 13 residues. Trimming took 4 bases from V and 3 from J, leaving 10 bases between them. Germline loops: CDR1 LNHDA, CDR2 SQIVND (reference sequence). CDR3 in amino acids: CASSTGRDYEQYF. DNA of the CDR3: TGTGCCAGTAGTACCGGGAGAGACTACGAGCAGTACTTC.

The genes are TRBV27 and TRBJ2-5, with D possibly called TRBD1 or TRBD2 (5 bases each). The J call could be wrong; TRBJ2-7 is a better fit for the DNA end. This CDR3 spans 13 amino acids. Germline lookup yields CDR1 MNHEY and CDR2 SMNVEV (reference sequence). CDR3 DNA: TGTGCCAGCAGGCCGGGACCAGCCTACGAGCAGTACTTC. Protein sequence: CASRPGPAYEQYF.

The rearrangement links TRBV11-3 to TRBJ2-5; no clear D gene. The J call could be wrong; TRBJ2-7 is a better fit for the DNA end. The CDR3 extends over 13 amino acids. Looked up from germline, CDR1 is SGHNT and CDR2 is YENEEA. Written as DNA, the CDR3 is TGTGCCAGCAGCTTACGCGGTAACTACGAGCAGTACTTC. Encoded protein: CASSLRGNYEQYF.

This chain connects TRBV4-2 to TRBJ2-1, with D possibly matching TRBD2 (6 bases). V gave up 4 bases and J gave up 3 bases, with 7 bases separating them. The CDR3 loop spans 13 amino acids. Germline V gene sequence: CDR1 LGHNA, CDR2 YNFKEQ. CDR3 amino acids: CASSRRGYNEQFF. CDR3 DNA sequence: TGTGCCAGCAGCCGGCGGGGCTACAATGAGCAGTTCTTC.